This T cell receptor (beta chain) was documented in a study of neurological immune-mediated disorders. Regarding the study as a whole: The greatest TCR clonal expansion occurred in HTLV-1-associated myelopathy and the least in multiple sclerosis, which fell below healthy controls.

The V and J ends lost 8 bases and 5 bases respectively, with 13 bases between them. Germline V gene data show CDR1 as MNHEY and CDR2 as SVGEGT. The CDR3 contains 14 residues. This clonotype has ten or more counts. What it recognizes is unknown. TCRdb re-called the 5' RACE reads through MiXCR, storing one row per CDR3 protein. In the table there are under 80,000 distinct CDR3 sequences, approximately 9.4% of which are singletons. Sample: PBMCs. This clonotype was obtained from a man aged 50-60 years in good health. This chain uses TRBV6-2 or TRBV6-3 with TRBJ1-6; the D gene is possibly TRBD1 (5 bases). CDR3 coding DNA: TGTGCCAGCGGCCGGGACCTGAATAATTCACCCCTCCACTTT. Amino acid sequence: CASGRDLNNSPLHF.